What follows describes a single T cell receptor (beta chain). Its cognate antigen is unknown. A junction boundary mismatches the germline segment, possibly from a read error. The sample originates from a study of Graves' ophthalmopathy and Graves' hyperthyroidism. Study conclusions and caveats: The blood repertoire also included most expanded thyroid clonotypes above 0.001 frequency.

CDR3 length: 13 amino acids. The germline V gene has CDR1 GTSNPN and CDR2 SVGIG (reference sequence). Amplifying from RNA transcripts, the study obtained TCR beta CDR3 regions. First-round RT-PCR used HTBI primers; second-round multiplex PCR followed. TCRdb ran MiXCR on the multiplex PCR reads and lists one entry per CDR3 protein. The sample shows 400,000 or so distinct CDR3 sequences, about 15% of them seen only once. Sequences were obtained from peripheral blood. This sequence joins TRBV30 and TRBJ1-5; weak D call: TRBD1 (6 bases). This clonotype originated in an adult woman with stable Graves' hyperthyroidism. The CDR3 reads CAWSVGGNHPQHF. CDR3 DNA sequence: TGTGCCTGGAGTGTGGGGGGCAATCATCCCCAGCATTTT.